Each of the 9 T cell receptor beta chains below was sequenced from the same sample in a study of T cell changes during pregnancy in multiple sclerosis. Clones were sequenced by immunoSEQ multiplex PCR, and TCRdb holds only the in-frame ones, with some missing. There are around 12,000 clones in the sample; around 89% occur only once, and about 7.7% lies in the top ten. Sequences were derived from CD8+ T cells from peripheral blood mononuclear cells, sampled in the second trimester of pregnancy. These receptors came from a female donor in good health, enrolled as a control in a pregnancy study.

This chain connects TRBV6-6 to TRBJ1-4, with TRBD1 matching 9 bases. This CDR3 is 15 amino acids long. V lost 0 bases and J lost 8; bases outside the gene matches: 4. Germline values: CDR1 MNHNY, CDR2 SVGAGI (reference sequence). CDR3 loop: CASSYSDRGREKLFF. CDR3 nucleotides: TGTGCCAGCAGTTACTCGGACAGGGGAAGGGAAAAACTGTTTTTT.

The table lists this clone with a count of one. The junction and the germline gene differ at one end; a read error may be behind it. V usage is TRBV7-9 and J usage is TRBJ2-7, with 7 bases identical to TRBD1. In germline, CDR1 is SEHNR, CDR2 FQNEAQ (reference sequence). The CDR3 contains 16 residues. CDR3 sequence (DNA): TGTGCCAGCAGCTTTTTAACCCGGGACAGCTCCCACGAGCAGTACTTC. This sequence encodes CASSFLTRDSSHEQYF. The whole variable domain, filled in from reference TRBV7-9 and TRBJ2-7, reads DTGVSQNPRHKITKRGQNVTFRCDPISEHNRLYWYRQTLGQGPEFLTYFQNEAQLEKSRLLSDRFSAERPKGSFSTLEIQRTEQGDSAMYLCASSFLTRDSSHEQYFGPGTRLTVT.

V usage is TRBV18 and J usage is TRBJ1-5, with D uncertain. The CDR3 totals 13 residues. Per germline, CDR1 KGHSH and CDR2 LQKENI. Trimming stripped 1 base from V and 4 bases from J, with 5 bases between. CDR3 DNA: TGTGCCAGCTCACCACGCAGAAATCAGCCCCAGCATTTT. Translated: CASSPRRNQPQHF. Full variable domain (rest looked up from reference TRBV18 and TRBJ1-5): NAGVMQNPRHLVRRRGQEARLRCSPMKGHSHVYWYRQLPEEGLKFMVYLQKENIIDESGMPKERFSAEFPKEGPSILRIQQVVRGDSAAYFCASSPRRNQPQHFGDGTRLSIL.

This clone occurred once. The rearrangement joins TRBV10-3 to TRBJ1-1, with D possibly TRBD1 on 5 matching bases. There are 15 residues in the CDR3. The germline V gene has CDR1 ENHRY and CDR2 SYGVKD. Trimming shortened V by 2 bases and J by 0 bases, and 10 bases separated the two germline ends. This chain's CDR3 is CAISEDSSMNTEAFF. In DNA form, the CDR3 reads TGTGCCATCAGTGAGGACAGCTCCATGAACACTGAAGCTTTCTTT.

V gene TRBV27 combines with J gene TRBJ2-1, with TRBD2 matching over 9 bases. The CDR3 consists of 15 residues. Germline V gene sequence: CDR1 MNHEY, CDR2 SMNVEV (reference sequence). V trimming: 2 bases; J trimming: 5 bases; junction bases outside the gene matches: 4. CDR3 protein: CASSLGLAGNNEQFF. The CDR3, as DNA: TGTGCCAGCAGTTTAGGGCTAGCGGGGAACAATGAGCAGTTCTTC.

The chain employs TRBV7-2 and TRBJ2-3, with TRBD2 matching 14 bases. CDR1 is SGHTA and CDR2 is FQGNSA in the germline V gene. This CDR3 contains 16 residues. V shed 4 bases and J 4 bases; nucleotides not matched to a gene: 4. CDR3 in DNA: TGTGCCAGCAGCTGGGGACTAGCGGGGGTGGCAGATACGCAGTATTTT. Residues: CASSWGLAGVADTQYF.

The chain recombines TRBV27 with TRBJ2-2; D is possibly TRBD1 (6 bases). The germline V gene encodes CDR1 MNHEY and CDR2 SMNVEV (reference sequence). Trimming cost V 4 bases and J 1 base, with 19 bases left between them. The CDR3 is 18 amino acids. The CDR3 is CASSSLSAGTWNTGELFF. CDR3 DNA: TGTGCCAGCAGTTCTCTTTCCGCAGGGACATGGAACACCGGGGAGCTGTTTTTT.

The CDR3 DNA reads TGTGCCAGCAGCACCTGGTCTAGCTCTATAGATACGCAGTATTTT. Residues: CASSTWSSSIDTQYF. The rearrangement links TRBV5-8 to TRBJ2-3, with a tentative D call TRBD2 (5 bases). Germline V lookup: CDR1 SGHTS, CDR2 YDEGEE. The V gene lost 4 bases and the J gene lost 5 bases, with 17 bases spanning the gap. CDR3 length: 15 residues. Drawing the rest from reference TRBV5-8 and TRBJ2-3, the complete variable domain is EAGVTQSPTHLIKTRGQQATLRCSPISGHTSVYWYQQALGLGLQFLLWYDEGEERNRGNFPPRFSGRQFPNYSSELNVNALELEDSALYLCASSTWSSSIDTQYFGPGTRLTVL.

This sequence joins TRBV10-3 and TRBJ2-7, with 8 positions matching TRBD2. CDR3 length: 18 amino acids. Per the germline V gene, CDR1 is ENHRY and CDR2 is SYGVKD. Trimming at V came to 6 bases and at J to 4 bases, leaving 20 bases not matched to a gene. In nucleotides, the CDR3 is TGTGCCATCAGCGATTCCACAGGTATCGCGGGACTAGGGTACGAGCAGTACTTC. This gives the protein CAISDSTGIAGLGYEQYF.